Described below is a single T cell receptor (beta chain) sequence and its context. The data derive from a study of blood T cells in healthy people across ages. Trimming left V 8 bases short and J 0 bases short, with 14 bases between. CDR1 SGHAT and CDR2 FQNNGV come from the germline V gene. The CDR3 loop spans 14 amino acids. Primers used in a second PCR of about 6 to 11 cycles were a sample-barcoded 5' primer and a J-beta primer mix. In TCRdb, the 5' RACE reads were re-called with MiXCR into one record per CDR3 protein. The sample shows about 1 million distinct CDR3 sequences, under 45% of them seen only once.

The chain has TRBV11-2 and TRBJ2-7; tentatively, D is TRBD2 (6 bases). The sample taken for sequencing was blood. This receptor was identified in a woman aged 55-70 years in good health. CDR3 in amino acids: CASRVAGSSYEQYF. DNA for the CDR3: TGTGCCAGCCGGGTGGCCGGGAGCTCCTACGAGCAGTACTTC.